This TCR beta chain appears in the sequencing data of a study of blood T cell repertoires in COVID-19. The protocol was immunoSEQ multiplex PCR, while the TCRdb copy is restricted to in-frame clones and leaves out a portion. This sample carries about 59,000 clones, over 75% of them seen once, and the ten largest clones take about 10%. The V and J ends lost 1 base and 4 bases respectively, with 7 bases between them. CDR1 and CDR2 from the germline V gene are SEHNR and FQNEAQ (reference sequence). CDR3 size: 13 residues. The chain links TRBV7-9 to TRBJ1-1; D is undetermined. The receptor's source is a human donor in a cohort sampled during active COVID-19. Sample: peripheral blood. CDR3 region: CASSLEGSTEAFF. The CDR3, as DNA: TGTGCCAGCAGCTTAGAAGGGAGCACTGAAGCTTTCTTT.